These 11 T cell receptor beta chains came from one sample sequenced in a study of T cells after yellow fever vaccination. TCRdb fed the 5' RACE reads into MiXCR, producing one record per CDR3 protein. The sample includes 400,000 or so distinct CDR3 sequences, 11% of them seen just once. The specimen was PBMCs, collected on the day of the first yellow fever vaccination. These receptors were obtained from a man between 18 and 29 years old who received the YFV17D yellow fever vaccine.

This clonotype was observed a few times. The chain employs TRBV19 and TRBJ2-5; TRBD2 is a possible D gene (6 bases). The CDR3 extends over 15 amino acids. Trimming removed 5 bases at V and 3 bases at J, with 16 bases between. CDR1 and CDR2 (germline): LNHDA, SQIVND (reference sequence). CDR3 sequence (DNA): TGTGCCAGTAGTCGAACGGGACGCGGGGAAGAGACCCAGTACTTC. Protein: CASSRTGRGEETQYF. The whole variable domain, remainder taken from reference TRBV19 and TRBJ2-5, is DGGITQSPKYLFRKEGQNVTLSCEQNLNHDAMYWYRQDPGQGLRLIYYSQIVNDFQKGDIAEGYSVSREKKESFPLTVTSAQKNPTAFYLCASSRTGRGEETQYFGPGTRLLVL.

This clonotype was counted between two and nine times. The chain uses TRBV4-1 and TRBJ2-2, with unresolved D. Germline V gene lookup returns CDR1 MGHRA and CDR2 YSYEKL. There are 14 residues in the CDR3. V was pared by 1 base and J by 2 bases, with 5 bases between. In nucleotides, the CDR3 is TGCGCCAGCAGCCAAGCGCTTAACACCGGGGAGCTGTTTTTT. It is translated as CASSQALNTGELFF.

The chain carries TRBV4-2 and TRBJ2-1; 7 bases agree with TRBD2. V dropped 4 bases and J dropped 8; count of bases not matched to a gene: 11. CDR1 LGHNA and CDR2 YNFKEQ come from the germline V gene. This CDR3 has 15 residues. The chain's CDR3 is CASSPPGEGRHEQFF. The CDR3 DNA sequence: TGTGCCAGCAGCCCGCCTGGGGAGGGGCGGCATGAGCAGTTCTTC.

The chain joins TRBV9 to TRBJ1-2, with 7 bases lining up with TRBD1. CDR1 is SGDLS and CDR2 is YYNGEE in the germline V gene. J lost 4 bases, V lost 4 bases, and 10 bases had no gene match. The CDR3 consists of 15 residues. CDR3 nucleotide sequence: TGTGCCAGCAGCCTCCGGGACAGAGGGGTCTATGGCTACACCTTC. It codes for CASSLRDRGVYGYTF.

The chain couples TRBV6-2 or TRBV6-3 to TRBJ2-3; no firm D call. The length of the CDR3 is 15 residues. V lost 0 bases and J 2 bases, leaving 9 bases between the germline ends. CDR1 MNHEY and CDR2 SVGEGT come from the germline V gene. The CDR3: CASSYSHSATDTQYF. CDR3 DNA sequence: TGTGCCAGCAGTTACTCGCACTCCGCCACAGATACGCAGTATTTT.

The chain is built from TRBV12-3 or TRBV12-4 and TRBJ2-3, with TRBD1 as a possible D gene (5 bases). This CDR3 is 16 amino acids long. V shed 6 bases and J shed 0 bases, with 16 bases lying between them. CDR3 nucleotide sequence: TGTGCCAGCAGGCTCAGGGTTATTACTAGCACAGATACGCAGTATTTT. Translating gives CASRLRVITSTDTQYF.

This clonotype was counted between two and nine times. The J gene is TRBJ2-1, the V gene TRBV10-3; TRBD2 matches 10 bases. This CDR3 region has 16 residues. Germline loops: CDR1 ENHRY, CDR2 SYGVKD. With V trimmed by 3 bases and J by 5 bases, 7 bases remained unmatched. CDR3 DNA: TGTGCCATCAGTGATATAGCGGGGGGACCCCACAATGAGCAGTTCTTC. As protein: CAISDIAGGPHNEQFF.

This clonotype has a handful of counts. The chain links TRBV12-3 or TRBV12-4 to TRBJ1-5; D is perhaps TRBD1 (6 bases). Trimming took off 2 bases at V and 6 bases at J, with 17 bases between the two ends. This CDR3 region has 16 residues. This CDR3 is CASSLRGAAGVQPQHF. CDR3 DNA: TGTGCCAGCAGTTTAAGGGGGGCGGCAGGGGTTCAGCCCCAGCATTTT.

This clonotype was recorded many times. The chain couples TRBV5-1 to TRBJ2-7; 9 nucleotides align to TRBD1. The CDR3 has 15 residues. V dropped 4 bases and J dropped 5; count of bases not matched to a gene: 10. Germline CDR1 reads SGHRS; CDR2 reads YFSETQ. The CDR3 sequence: CASSPEGTGTHEQYF. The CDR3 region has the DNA TGCGCCAGCAGCCCGGAAGGGACAGGGACCCACGAGCAGTACTTC.

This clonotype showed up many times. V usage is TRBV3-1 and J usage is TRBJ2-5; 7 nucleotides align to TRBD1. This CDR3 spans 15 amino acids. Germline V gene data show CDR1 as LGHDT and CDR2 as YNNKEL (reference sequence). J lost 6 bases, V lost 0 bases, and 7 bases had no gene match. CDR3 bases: TGTGCCAGCAGCCAAGATTTAACAGGGGAGAAGACCCAGTACTTC. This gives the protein CASSQDLTGEKTQYF.

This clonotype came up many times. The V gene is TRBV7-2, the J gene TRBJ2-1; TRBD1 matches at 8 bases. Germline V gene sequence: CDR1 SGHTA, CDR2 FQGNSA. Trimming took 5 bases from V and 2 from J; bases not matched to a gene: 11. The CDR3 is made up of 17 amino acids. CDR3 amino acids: CASSICSPGQAYNEQFF. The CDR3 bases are TGTGCCAGCAGCATTTGTTCTCCGGGACAGGCCTACAATGAGCAGTTCTTC.